Each of the 25 T cell receptor beta chains below was sequenced from the same sample in a study of technical replicates of blood from a few donors. The method was immunoSEQ multiplex PCR; TCRdb's version includes in-frame clones alone and lacks a portion of them. Of some 77,000 clones in the sample, around 90% were seen once. Sequenced material: T cells isolated from PBMCs. These receptor sequences come from a human donor in good health.

The rearrangement uses TRBV11-1 and TRBJ2-7; a possible D gene is TRBD2 (5 bases). Germline CDR1 SGHAT, CDR2 FQDESV (reference sequence). The V and J ends lost 3 bases and 1 base respectively, with 10 bases between them. The CDR3 totals 14 residues. This CDR3 is CASSFRTGSYEQYF. CDR3 sequence (DNA): TGTGCCAGCAGCTTTAGGACTGGTTCCTACGAGCAGTACTTC.

This clone appeared a single time. The chain is built from TRBV29-1 and TRBJ2-7; 9 nucleotides align to TRBD2. Trimming cost V 2 bases and J 3 bases; bases outside gene matches: 2. The germline V gene has CDR1 SQVTM and CDR2 ANQGSEA. There are 13 residues in the CDR3. The CDR3 protein is CSVELAGSYEQYF. CDR3 DNA sequence: TGCAGCGTTGAACTAGCGGGAAGCTACGAGCAGTACTTC.

The chain recombines TRBV7-3 with TRBJ2-7, with 7 positions matching TRBD1. From germline, CDR1 is SGHTA and CDR2 FQGTGA. The CDR3 sequence is 18 residues long. V lost 2 bases and J lost 9; bases outside the gene matches: 22. The CDR3 coding sequence is TGTGCCAGCAGCTTAGCTGGTCCCCCCGGGACAGCTAACTCAGGGCAGTACTTC. Its protein is CASSLAGPPGTANSGQYF.

The chain joins TRBV28 to TRBJ1-2, with D unresolved. The V end was cut by 10 bases, the J end by 13 bases, with 25 bases between. The CDR3 consists of 13 residues. From germline, CDR1 is MDHEN and CDR2 SYDVKM. The CDR3, as DNA: TGTGCCACCACCGGCCGTCTTTCAAGCGAGAGCACCTTC. The encoded protein is CATTGRLSSESTF.

This clone was seen a handful of times. This rearrangement joins TRBV27 to TRBJ2-7; TRBD2 is a possible D gene (6 bases). Per germline, CDR1 MNHEY and CDR2 SMNVEV (reference sequence). This CDR3 has 15 residues. The ends were cut back, 3 bases at V and 5 bases at J, with 17 bases in the middle. The CDR3 here is CASSLDGDFRNEQYF. CDR3 nucleotides: TGTGCCAGCAGTTTGGATGGGGACTTCAGGAACGAGCAGTACTTC.

The chain has TRBV18 and TRBJ1-3; D is perhaps TRBD1 (6 bases). This CDR3 is built from 14 residues. The germline V gene encodes CDR1 KGHSH and CDR2 LQKENI. The V end lost 3 bases, the J end lost 3 bases, and 9 bases lay between the germline ends. The CDR3 region has the DNA TGTGCCAGCTCACCCACAGGGTTTGGAAACACCATATATTTT. This translates into CASSPTGFGNTIYF. Filled out from reference TRBV18 and TRBJ1-3, the complete variable domain reads NAGVMQNPRHLVRRRGQEARLRCSPMKGHSHVYWYRQLPEEGLKFMVYLQKENIIDESGMPKERFSAEFPKEGPSILRIQQVVRGDSAAYFCASSPTGFGNTIYFGEGSWLTVV.

The CDR3 here is CASSSTASSGANVLTF. In DNA form, the CDR3 reads TGTGCCAGCAGCAGCACAGCCAGCTCTGGGGCCAACGTCCTGACTTTC. V and J are TRBV7-3 and TRBJ2-6; D unclear. Germline loops: CDR1 SGHTA, CDR2 FQGTGA. The length of the CDR3 is 16 residues. The ends were cut back, 5 bases at V and 0 bases at J, with 11 bases in the middle.

The rearrangement links TRBV9 to TRBJ2-3, with D perhaps matching TRBD2 (6 bases). This CDR3 spans 16 amino acids. CDR1 and CDR2 from the germline V gene are SGDLS and YYNGEE. Between the trimmed V and J ends, which lost 2 bases and 5 bases, there was a span of 18 bases. As DNA, the CDR3 is TGTGCCAGCAGCGTCTCCCTACGGGAGCGTCAAGATACGCAGTATTTT. This sequence encodes CASSVSLRERQDTQYF.

The CDR3 DNA sequence: TGCGCCAGCAGCTTGACGGGGGAGCACGATGAAAAACTGTTTTTT. It encodes CASSLTGEHDEKLFF. The V and J genes are TRBV5-1 and TRBJ1-4; a possible D gene is TRBD1 (5 bases). Germline values: CDR1 SGHRS, CDR2 YFSETQ. The CDR3 sequence is 15 residues long. Trimming removed 1 base from V and 6 bases from J, with 13 bases in between.

V gene TRBV9 combines with J gene TRBJ1-2; D ambiguous. The CDR3 consists of 14 residues. Trimming shortened V by 0 bases and J by 4 bases, and 10 bases separated the two germline ends. In germline, CDR1 is SGDLS, CDR2 YYNGEE. CDR3 protein: CASSVDGNSYGYTF. The CDR3 region has the DNA TGTGCCAGCAGCGTAGACGGTAATTCCTATGGCTACACCTTC.

This sequence joins TRBV11-3 and TRBJ1-3, with D hard to call. V lost 5 bases, J lost 1 base, and 12 bases lay in between. This CDR3 is 15 amino acids long. CDR1 and CDR2 (germline): SGHNT, YENEEA. The DNA of the CDR3 is TGTGCCAGCAGCGCCACCGGGGTTTCTGGAAACACCATATATTTT. Protein: CASSATGVSGNTIYF.

This chain connects TRBV15 to TRBJ2-3; 7 nucleotides agree with TRBD2. The V and J ends lost 8 bases and 7 bases, in that order; junction bases with no gene match: 9. Germline values: CDR1 LNHNV, CDR2 YYDKDF (reference sequence). The CDR3 sequence is 13 residues long. The CDR3 region is CATSGGKTYTQYF. In DNA, the CDR3 is TGTGCCACCTCGGGAGGAAAAACATATACGCAGTATTTT.

J is TRBJ2-1 and V is TRBV29-1; 14 bases line up with TRBD2. This CDR3 has 15 amino acids. The junction had 7 bases not matched to a gene; V was cut back by 3 bases and J by 9 bases. CDR1 is SQVTM, CDR2 ANQGSEA, per germline. The chain's CDR3 is CSVEGGTSGRGEQFF. CDR3 coding DNA: TGCAGCGTTGAGGGGGGGACTAGCGGGAGAGGTGAGCAGTTCTTC.

V and J are TRBV9 and TRBJ2-7; no firm D call. The V and J ends lost 0 bases and 1 base respectively, with 8 bases between them. Per the germline V gene, CDR1 is SGDLS and CDR2 is YYNGEE. The CDR3 runs 14 residues. For the CDR3, the DNA is TGTGCCAGCAGCGTAGCGCTAGTTTCCTACGAGCAGTACTTC. Encoded protein: CASSVALVSYEQYF.

This clone was detected only once. V and J are TRBV5-1 and TRBJ2-7, with D maybe TRBD2 (5 bases). The CDR3 loop spans 14 amino acids. Germline CDR1 SGHRS, CDR2 YFSETQ. V shed 1 base and J shed 3 bases, with 11 bases lying between them. The CDR3 DNA follows: TGCGCCAGCAGCTTGTCTAGCAGCCTCTACGAGCAGTACTTC. As protein: CASSLSSSLYEQYF.

In its sample, this clone was seen once. The V call is TRBV10-1, the J call TRBJ2-1; D is perhaps TRBD2 (6 bases). The V end was cut by 0 bases, the J end by 0 bases, with 12 bases between. Germline loops: CDR1 WNHNN, CDR2 SYGVQD (reference sequence). The CDR3 loop spans 17 amino acids. The CDR3 here is CASSESPGGSSYNEQFF. CDR3 nucleotides: TGCGCCAGCAGTGAGTCCCCTGGGGGGAGCTCCTACAATGAGCAGTTCTTC.

The chain links TRBV14 to TRBJ2-7; D possibly corresponds to TRBD1 (5 bases). The CDR3 is 14 residues long. Trimming left V 6 bases short and J 6 bases short, with 18 bases between. Germline values: CDR1 SGHDN, CDR2 FVKESK. The CDR3, as DNA: TGTGCCAGCAGACAAATGGGGCCCTCCGGCGAGCAGTACTTC. Its translation is CASRQMGPSGEQYF.

This chain uses TRBV5-8 with TRBJ1-3; no definite D call. Germline V gene lookup returns CDR1 SGHTS and CDR2 YDEGEE. Trimming pared 0 bases from V and 4 bases from J, leaving 11 bases between. This CDR3 is built from 15 residues. CDR3 loop: CASSLEDGLGNTIYF. The CDR3 nucleotides read TGTGCCAGCAGCTTGGAGGACGGACTAGGAAACACCATATATTTT.

The gene calls are TRBV27 and TRBJ2-7; TRBD1 agrees at 8 bases. V was clipped by 7 bases and J by 6 bases; unmatched bases: 8. The CDR3 covers 13 residues. CDR1 and CDR2 from the germline V gene are MNHEY and SMNVEV (reference sequence). The chain's CDR3 is CASTPQGAIEQYF. The CDR3 DNA sequence: TGTGCCAGCACCCCGCAGGGGGCGATCGAGCAGTACTTC.

The genes are TRBV4-2 and TRBJ1-2; D perhaps matches TRBD1 (5 bases). Germline loops: CDR1 LGHNA, CDR2 YNFKEQ. There are 15 residues in the CDR3. V shed 0 bases and J shed 2 bases, with 10 bases lying between them. CDR3 nucleotides: TGTGCCAGCAGCCAAGAATCGGGGGTAAACTATGGCTACACCTTC. This codes for CASSQESGVNYGYTF.

This clone was counted between two and nine times. The chain employs TRBV14 and TRBJ2-3; D might be TRBD1 (5 bases). The CDR3 consists of 13 residues. V gave up 3 bases and J gave up 7 bases, with 11 bases separating them. Germline CDR1 and CDR2: SGHDN and FVKESK. CDR3 bases: TGTGCCAGCAGCCACTTCGGACAAAATACGCAGTATTTT. Its protein product is CASSHFGQNTQYF.

The rearrangement uses TRBV29-1 and TRBJ1-2, with TRBD1 matching 8 bases. J lost 3 bases, V lost 6 bases, and 12 bases had no gene match. Germline V gives CDR1 SQVTM, CDR2 ANQGSEA. The CDR3 runs to 15 residues. CDR3 DNA: TGCAGCGTCCTCCCCGCTCAGACAGGGGACTATGGCTACACCTTC. Protein sequence: CSVLPAQTGDYGYTF.

This clone was observed a single time. This rearrangement joins TRBV29-1 to TRBJ2-7; 8 positions match TRBD2. The CDR3 runs to 17 residues. The junction had 17 bases not matched to a gene; V was cut back by 4 bases and J by 3 bases. Germline V gene lookup returns CDR1 SQVTM and CDR2 ANQGSEA. CDR3: CSVAIKGTLAGFYEQYF. The CDR3 nucleotides read TGCAGCGTTGCCATTAAGGGTACCCTAGCGGGTTTCTACGAGCAGTACTTC.

The V call is TRBV5-4, the J call TRBJ1-1; D may be TRBD1 (6 bases). Between the trimmed V and J ends, which lost 5 bases and 1 base, there was a span of 9 bases. CDR1 is SGHNT, CDR2 YYREEE, per germline (reference sequence). The CDR3 totals 13 residues. The CDR3 sequence: CASSLTGNTEAFF. CDR3 bases: TGTGCCAGCAGTTTGACAGGGAACACTGAAGCTTTCTTT.

The rearrangement joins TRBV18 to TRBJ2-7, with D perhaps TRBD2 (6 bases). Trimming took 0 bases from V and 3 from J, leaving 12 bases between them. CDR3 length equals 15 residues. From germline, CDR1 is KGHSH and CDR2 LQKENI. CDR3 region: CASSPPGNGGYEQYF. Written as DNA, the CDR3 is TGTGCCAGCTCACCACCCGGGAACGGGGGCTACGAGCAGTACTTC.